This T cell receptor (beta chain) comes out of a study of blood T cell repertoires in COVID-19. Original processing methods: Cell counts per sample came from amplifying reference gene primers. Assay: immunoSEQ multiplex PCR; the TCRdb copy retains only in-frame clones and omits some. For V, J and clone size, that table is used; D and trimming come from the DNA. This table has over 250,000 clones, approximately 85% appearing once. The source is a man aged 45-65 years with active or convalescent COVID-19. The sample taken for sequencing was peripheral blood.

In nucleotides, the CDR3 is TGCAGCGTTGAGGAGTTTGGAAACACTGAAGCTTTCTTT. This codes for CSVEEFGNTEAFF. The chain uses TRBV29-1 and TRBJ1-1; no clear D. This CDR3 is 13 amino acids long. Germline V CDR1 and CDR2: SQVTM, ANQGSEA. V was clipped by 3 bases and J by 2 bases, with 10 bases between them.